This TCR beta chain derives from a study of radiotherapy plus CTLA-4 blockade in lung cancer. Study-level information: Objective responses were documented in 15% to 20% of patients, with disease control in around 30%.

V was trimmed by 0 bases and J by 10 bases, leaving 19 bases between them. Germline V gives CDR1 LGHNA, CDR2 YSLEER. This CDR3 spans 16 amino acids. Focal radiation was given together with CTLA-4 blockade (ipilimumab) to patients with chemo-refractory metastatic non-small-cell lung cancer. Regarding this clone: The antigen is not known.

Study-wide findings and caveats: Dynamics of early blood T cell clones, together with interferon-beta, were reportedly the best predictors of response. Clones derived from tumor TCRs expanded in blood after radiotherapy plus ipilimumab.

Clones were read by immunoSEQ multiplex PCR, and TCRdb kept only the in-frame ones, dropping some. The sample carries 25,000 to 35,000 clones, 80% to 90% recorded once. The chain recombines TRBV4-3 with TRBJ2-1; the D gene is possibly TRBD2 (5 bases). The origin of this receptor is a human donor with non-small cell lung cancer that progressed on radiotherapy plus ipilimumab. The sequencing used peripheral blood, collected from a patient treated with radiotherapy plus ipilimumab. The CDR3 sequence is CASSQESSAAPREQFF. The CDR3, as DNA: TGCGCCAGCAGCCAAGAATCGTCAGCGGCGCCGAGGGAGCAGTTCTTC.